Detailed here is one TCR beta chain. In the source study's methods: Estimation of nucleated cell counts relied on the amplification of reference gene primers. Sequencing used immunoSEQ multiplex PCR; TCRdb keeps in-frame clones, though not all of them. That table is the source of V, J and clone size, and D and trimming were worked out from the DNA. The table shows around 150,000 clones, with around 93% occurring only once. These data originate in a study of blood T cell repertoires in COVID-19. Study-level information: Acute-phase and convalescent COVID-19 samples originated in the United States, Italy and Spain. The cDNA or gDNA used as material had been derived from T cells, B-cell-depleted T cells, or PBMCs.

The source material was peripheral blood. The sequence was obtained from a woman aged 45-65 years with acute or convalescent COVID-19.

For the CDR3, the DNA is TGTGCCAGCAGTTCCCGACAGGGGAAGCAGTACTTC. Its protein is CASSSRQGKQYF. This chain links TRBV12-3 or TRBV12-4 with TRBJ2-7; 8 positions agree with TRBD1. This CDR3 comprises 12 residues. With 4 bases clipped from V and 8 bases from J, the junction kept 4 bases outside the gene matches.